This TCR beta chain derives from a study of Graves' ophthalmopathy and Graves' hyperthyroidism. For the study at large: Hyperthyroidism qualified as stable when ophthalmopathy did not develop within 18 months of follow-up. The study, taken as a whole, reports: Ophthalmopathy progression predictions by the model showed about 75% specificity and about 71% sensitivity. Built on 13 signatures, a model told ophthalmopathy apart from stable hyperthyroidism with 85% to 90% sensitivity and roughly 81% specificity.

CDR1 and CDR2 from the germline V gene are SQVTM and ANQGSEA. The junction had 7 bases not matched to a gene; V was cut back by 3 bases and J by 7 bases. This CDR3 is built from 14 residues. No donor had other autoimmune disease, uncontrolled infection, pregnancy or lactation. This clonotype has at least ten counts. Its antigen is still unknown. As the template, RNA transcripts were used to amplify TCR beta CDR3 regions. Following a first-round RT-PCR that used HTBI primers, a second-round multiplex PCR was carried out. TCRdb redid the calling of the multiplex PCR reads with MiXCR, one entry per CDR3 protein. Of 900,000 to 1,200,000 distinct CDR3 sequences in the sample, about 36% were seen once.

Sequencing input: peripheral blood or thyroid tissue (not recorded which). V is TRBV29-1 and J is TRBJ2-2; 8 positions agree with TRBD1. The TCR comes from an adult man with Graves' hyperthyroidism. The CDR3 DNA reads as TGCAGCGTTGACCCAGGGGGCGTTTACGGGGAGCTGTTTTTT. It translates to CSVDPGGVYGELFF.